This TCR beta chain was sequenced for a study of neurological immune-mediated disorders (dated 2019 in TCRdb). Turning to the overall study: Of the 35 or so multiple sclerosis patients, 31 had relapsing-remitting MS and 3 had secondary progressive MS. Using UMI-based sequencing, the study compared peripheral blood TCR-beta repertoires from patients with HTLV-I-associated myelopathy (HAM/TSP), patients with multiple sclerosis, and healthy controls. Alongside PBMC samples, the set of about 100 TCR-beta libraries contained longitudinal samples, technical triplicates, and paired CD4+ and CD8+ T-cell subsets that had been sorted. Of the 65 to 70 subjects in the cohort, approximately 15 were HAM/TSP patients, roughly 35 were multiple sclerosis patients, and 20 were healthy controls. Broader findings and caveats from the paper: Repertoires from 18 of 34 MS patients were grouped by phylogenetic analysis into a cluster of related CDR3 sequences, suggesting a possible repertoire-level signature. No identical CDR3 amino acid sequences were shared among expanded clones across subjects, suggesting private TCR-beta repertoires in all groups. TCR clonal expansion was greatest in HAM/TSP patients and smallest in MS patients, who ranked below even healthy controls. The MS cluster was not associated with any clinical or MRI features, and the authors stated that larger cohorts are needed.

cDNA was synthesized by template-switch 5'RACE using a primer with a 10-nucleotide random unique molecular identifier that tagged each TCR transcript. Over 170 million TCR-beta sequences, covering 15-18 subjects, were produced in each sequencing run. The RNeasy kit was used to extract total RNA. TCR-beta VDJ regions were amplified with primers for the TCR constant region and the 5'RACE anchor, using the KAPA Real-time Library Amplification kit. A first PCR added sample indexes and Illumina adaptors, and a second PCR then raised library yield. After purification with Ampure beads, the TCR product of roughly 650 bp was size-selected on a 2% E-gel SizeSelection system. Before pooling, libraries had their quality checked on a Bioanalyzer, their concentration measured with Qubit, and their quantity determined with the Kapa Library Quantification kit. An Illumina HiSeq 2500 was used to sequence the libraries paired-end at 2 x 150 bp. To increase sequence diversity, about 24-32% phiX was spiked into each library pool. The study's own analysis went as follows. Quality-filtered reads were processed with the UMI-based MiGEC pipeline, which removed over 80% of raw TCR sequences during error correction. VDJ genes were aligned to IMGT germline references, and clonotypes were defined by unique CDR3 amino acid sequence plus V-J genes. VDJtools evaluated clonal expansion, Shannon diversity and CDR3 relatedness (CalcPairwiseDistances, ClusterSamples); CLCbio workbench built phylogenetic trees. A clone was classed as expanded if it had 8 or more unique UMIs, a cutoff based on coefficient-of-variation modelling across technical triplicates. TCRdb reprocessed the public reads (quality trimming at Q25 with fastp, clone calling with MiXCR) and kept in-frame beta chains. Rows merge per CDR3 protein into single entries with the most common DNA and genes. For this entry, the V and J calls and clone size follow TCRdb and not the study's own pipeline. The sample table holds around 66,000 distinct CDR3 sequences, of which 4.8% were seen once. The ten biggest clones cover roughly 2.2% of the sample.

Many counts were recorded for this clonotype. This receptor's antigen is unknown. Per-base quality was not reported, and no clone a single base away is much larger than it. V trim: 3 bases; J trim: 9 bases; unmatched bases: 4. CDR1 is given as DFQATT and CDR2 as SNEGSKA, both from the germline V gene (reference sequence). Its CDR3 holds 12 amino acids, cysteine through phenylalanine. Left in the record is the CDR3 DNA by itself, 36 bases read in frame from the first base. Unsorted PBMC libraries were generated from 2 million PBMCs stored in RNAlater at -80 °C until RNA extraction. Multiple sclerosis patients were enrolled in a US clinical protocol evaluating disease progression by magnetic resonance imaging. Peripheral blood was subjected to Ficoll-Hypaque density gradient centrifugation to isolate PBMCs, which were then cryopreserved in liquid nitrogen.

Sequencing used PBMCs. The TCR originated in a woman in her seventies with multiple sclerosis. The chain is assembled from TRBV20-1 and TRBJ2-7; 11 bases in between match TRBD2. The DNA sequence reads TGCAGTGCTAGGGTAGCGGGAGGGGTGCAGTACTTC. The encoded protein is CSARVAGGVQYF.